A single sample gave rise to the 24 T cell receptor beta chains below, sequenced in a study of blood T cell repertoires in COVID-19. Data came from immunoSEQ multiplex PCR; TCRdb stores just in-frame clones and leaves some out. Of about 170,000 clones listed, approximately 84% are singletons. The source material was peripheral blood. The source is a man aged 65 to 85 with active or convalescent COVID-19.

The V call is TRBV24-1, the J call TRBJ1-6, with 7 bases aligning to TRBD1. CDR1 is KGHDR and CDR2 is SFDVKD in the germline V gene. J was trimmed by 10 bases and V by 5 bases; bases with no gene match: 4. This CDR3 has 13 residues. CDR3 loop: CATSAQGESPLHF. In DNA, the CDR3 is TGTGCCACCAGTGCCCAGGGGGAATCACCCCTCCACTTT.

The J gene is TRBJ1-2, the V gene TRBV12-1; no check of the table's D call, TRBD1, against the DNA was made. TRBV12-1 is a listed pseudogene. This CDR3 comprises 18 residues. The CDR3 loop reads CASSSSSPDSPAFGGYTF. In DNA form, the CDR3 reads TGTGCCAGCAGCTCTTCGTCTCCCGACAGCCCGGCGTTTGGTGGCTACACCTTC.

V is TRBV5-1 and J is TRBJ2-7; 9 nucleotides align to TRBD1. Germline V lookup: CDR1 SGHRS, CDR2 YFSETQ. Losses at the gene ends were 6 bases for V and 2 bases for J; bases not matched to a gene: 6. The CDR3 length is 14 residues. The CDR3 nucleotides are TGCGCCAGCACCTCCGGGACAGGGACCTACGAGCAGTACTTC. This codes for CASTSGTGTYEQYF.

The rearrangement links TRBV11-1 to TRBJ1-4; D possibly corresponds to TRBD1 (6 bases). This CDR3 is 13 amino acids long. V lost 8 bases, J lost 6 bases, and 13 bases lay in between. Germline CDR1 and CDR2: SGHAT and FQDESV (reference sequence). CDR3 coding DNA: TGTGCCAGCGCCCGGGACACCTATGAAAAACTGTTTTTT. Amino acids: CASARDTYEKLFF.

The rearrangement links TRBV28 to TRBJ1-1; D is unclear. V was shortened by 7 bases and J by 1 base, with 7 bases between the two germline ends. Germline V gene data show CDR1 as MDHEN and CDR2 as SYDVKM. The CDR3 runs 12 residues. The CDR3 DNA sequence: TGTGCCAGCACAACCGGGAACACTGAAGCTTTCTTT. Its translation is CASTTGNTEAFF.

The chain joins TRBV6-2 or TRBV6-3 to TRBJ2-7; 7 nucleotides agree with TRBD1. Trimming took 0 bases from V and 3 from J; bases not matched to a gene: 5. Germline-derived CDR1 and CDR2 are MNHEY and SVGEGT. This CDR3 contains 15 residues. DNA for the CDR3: TGTGCCAGCAGTTACTCGCAGGGGGTCTACTACGAGCAGTACTTC. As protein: CASSYSQGVYYEQYF.

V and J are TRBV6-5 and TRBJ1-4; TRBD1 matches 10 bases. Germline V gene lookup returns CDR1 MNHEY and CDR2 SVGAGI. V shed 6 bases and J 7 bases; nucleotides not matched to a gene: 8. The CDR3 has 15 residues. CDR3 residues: CASRGGDRGREKLFF. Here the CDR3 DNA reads TGTGCCAGCAGGGGTGGGGACAGGGGACGTGAAAAACTGTTTTTT.

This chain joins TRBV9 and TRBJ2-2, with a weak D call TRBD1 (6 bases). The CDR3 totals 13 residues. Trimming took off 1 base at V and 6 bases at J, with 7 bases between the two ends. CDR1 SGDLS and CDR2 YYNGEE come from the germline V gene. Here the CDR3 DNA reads TGTGCCAGCAGCGTATACAGGGCCGGGGAGCTGTTTTTT. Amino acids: CASSVYRAGELFF.

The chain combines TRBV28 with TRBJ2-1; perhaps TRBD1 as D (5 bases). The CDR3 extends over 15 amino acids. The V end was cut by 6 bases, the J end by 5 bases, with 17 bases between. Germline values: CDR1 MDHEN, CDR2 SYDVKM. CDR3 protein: CASRTQVGRHNEQFF. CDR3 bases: TGTGCCAGCAGGACACAGGTAGGCCGGCACAATGAGCAGTTCTTC.

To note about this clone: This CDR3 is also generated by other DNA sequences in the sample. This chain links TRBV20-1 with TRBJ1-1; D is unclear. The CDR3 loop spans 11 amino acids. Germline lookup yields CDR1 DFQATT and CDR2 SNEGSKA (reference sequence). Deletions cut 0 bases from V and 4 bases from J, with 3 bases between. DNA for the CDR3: TGCAGTGCTAGAGATCGCACTGAAGCTTTCTTT. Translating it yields CSARDRTEAFF.

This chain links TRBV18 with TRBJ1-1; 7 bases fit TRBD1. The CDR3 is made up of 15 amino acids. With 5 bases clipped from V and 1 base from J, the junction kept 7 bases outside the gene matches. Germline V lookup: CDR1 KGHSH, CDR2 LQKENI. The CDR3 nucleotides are TGTGCCAGCTCAGGAAACAGGGGACCGAACACTGAAGCTTTCTTT. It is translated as CASSGNRGPNTEAFF.

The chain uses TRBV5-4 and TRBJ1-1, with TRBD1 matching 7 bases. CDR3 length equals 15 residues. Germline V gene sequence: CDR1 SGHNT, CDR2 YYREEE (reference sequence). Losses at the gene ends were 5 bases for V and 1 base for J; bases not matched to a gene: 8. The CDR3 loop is CASSQKRQGNTEAFF. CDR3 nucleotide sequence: TGTGCCAGCAGTCAAAAAAGACAGGGGAACACTGAAGCTTTCTTT.

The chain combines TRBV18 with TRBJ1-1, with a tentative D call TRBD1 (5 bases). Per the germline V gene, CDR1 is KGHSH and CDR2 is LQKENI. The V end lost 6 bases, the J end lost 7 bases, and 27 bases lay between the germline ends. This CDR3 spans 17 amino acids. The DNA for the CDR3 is TGTGCCAGCTCTGGTTCGGGCGGGCGGGGCGACGGAGTTGAAGCTTTCTTT. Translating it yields CASSGSGGRGDGVEAFF.

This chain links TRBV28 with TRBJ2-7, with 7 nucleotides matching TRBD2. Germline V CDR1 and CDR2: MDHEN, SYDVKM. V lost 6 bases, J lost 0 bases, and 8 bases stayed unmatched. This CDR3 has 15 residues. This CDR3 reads CASSRGEGGSYEQYF. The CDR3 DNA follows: TGTGCCAGCAGCCGGGGGGAGGGAGGCTCCTACGAGCAGTACTTC.

The CDR3 DNA reads TGTGCCAGCAGTTTAACTCGCGGGAGGGTCGACGAGCAGTACTTC. Translated, it gives CASSLTRGRVDEQYF. The chain couples TRBV28 to TRBJ2-7; 9 bases map to TRBD2. Germline V gene sequence: CDR1 MDHEN, CDR2 SYDVKM. V dropped 2 bases and J dropped 5; count of bases not matched to a gene: 7. CDR3 length equals 15 residues.

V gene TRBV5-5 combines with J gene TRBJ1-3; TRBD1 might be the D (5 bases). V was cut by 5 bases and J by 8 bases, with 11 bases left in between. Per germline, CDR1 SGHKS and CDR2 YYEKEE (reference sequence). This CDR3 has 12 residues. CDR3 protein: CASSLPGDTIYF. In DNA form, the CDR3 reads TGTGCCAGCAGTCTGCCGGGGGACACCATATATTTT.

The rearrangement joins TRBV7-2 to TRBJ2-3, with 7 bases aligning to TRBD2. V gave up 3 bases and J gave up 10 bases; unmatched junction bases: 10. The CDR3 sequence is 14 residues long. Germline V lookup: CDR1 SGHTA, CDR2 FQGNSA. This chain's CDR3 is CASSFRDYPPPQYF. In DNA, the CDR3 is TGTGCCAGCAGCTTCCGGGACTACCCCCCACCGCAGTATTTT.

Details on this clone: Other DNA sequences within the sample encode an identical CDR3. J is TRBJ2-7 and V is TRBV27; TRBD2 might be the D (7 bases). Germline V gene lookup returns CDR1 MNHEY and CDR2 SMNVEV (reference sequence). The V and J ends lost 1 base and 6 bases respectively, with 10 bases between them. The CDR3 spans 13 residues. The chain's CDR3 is CASSLWGGREQYF. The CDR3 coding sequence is TGTGCCAGCAGTTTATGGGGGGGGCGCGAGCAGTACTTC.

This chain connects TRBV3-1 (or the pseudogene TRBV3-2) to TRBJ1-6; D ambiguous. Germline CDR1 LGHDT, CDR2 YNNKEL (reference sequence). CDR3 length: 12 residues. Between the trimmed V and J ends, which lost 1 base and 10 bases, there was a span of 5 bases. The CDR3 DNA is TGTGCCAGCAGCCAAGTTCTCTCACCCCTCCACTTT. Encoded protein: CASSQVLSPLHF.

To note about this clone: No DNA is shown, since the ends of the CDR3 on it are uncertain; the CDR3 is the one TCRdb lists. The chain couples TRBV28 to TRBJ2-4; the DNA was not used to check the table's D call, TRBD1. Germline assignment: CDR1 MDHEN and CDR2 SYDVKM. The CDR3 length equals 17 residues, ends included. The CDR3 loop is CASSTSDRGRRWDIQYF.

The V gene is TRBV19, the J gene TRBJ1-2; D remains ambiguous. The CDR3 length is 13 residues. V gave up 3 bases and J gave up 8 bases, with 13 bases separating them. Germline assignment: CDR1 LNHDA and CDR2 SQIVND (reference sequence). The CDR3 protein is CASSILAATGYTF. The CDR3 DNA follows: TGTGCCAGTAGTATTTTGGCGGCAACGGGCTACACCTTC.

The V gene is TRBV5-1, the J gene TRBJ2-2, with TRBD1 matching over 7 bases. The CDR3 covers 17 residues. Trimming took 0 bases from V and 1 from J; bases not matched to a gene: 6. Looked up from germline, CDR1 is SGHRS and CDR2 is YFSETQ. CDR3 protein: CASSLAGTGVNTGELFF. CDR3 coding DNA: TGCGCCAGCAGCTTGGCCGGAACAGGGGTGAACACCGGGGAGCTGTTTTTT.

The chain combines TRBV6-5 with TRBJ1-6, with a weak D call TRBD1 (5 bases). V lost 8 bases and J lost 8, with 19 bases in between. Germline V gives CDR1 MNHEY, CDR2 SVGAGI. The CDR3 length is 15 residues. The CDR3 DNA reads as TGTGCCAGCTCCCGATGGCCAGGGAAGGATTCACCCCTCCACTTT. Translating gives CASSRWPGKDSPLHF.

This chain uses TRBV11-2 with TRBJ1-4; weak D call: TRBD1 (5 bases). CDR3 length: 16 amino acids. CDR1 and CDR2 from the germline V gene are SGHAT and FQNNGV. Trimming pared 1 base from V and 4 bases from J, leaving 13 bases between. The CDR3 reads CASSLAAVGVNEKLFF. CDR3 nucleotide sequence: TGTGCCAGCAGCTTAGCCGCTGTAGGGGTTAATGAAAAACTGTTTTTT. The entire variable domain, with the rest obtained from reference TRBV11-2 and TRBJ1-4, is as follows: EAGVAQSPRYKIIEKRQSVAFWCNPISGHATLYWYQQILGQGPKLLIQFQNNGVVDDSQLPKDRFSAERLKGVDSTLKIQPAKLEDSAVYLCASSLAAVGVNEKLFFGSGTQLSVL.